This T cell receptor (beta chain) came from a study of vaccination effects on CD4 cells after COVID-19. Turning to the study itself: Antigen-specific CD4+ T cells were expanded with viral peptide pools in the ViraFEST assay before sequencing. Vaccine administered to participants consisted of two doses of either BNT162b2 or mRNA-1273. A density of roughly 2 million PBMC per well was used; these cells were cultured with around 10 IU/ml IL-2 and approximately 9.4 ug/ml peptides.

The table came from immunoSEQ multiplex PCR; TCRdb's copy has only in-frame clones and leaves some out. The sample shows over 45,000 clones, 67% of them seen only once. As regards this clone: The antigen remains unidentified.

The authors isolated CD4+ T cells after around nine days of culture. Vaccine recipients had no previous SARS-CoV-2 infection; their nucleocapsid antibodies were negative. The sample was CD4+ T cells from PBMCs cultured without peptide, taken before COVID-19 vaccination. The TCR originated in a human donor who received a COVID-19 vaccine.

CDR3 sequence: CASSQSEQPQHF. The CDR3 DNA is TGCGCCAGCAGTCAATCCGAACAGCCCCAGCATTTT. This chain connects TRBV23-1 to TRBJ1-5; D is unresolved. TRBV23-1 falls under the ORF class, with uncertain function. The CDR3 contains 12 residues. V was pared by 0 bases and J by 7 bases, with 4 bases between.